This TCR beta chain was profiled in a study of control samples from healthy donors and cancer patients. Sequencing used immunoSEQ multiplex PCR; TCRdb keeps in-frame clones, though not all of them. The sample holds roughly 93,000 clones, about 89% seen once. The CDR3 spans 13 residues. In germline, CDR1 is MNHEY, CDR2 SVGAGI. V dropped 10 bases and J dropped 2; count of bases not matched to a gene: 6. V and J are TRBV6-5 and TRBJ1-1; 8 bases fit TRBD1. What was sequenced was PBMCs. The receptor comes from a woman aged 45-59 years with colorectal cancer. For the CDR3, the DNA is TGTGCCACCCTGACAGGGGCTAACACTGAAGCTTTCTTT. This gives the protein CATLTGANTEAFF.